One and the same sample provided the 14 T cell receptor beta chains below, sequenced in a study of tumor and adjacent non-tumor tissue in lung cancer. No cell sorting was done before RNA was extracted from the tissue. The library came from three nested PCR rounds adapted from ARM-PCR protocols. TCRdb re-called the multiplex PCR reads with MiXCR, one entry per CDR3 protein. This sample carries 55,000 to 70,000 distinct CDR3 sequences, 55% to 70% of them seen once, and the ten largest clones take around 20%. The specimen was lung tumor tissue. The receptors were gathered from a man aged 45-65 years with non-small cell lung cancer.

This clonotype showed up many times. The junction departs from germline at one end; a sequencing error may be responsible. The chain combines TRBV29-1 with TRBJ2-7, with D possibly called TRBD1 or TRBD2 (7 bases each). The germline CDR1 and CDR2 sequences are SQVTM and ANQGSEA. The CDR3 sequence is 14 residues long. The CDR3 sequence is CSVKDRDYFYEQYF. The CDR3 region has the DNA TGCAGCGTTAAAGACAGGGACTATTTCTACGAGCAGTACTTC.

This clonotype showed up many times. J is TRBJ1-6 and V is TRBV4-2; the D gene is possibly TRBD1 (6 bases). Trimming took off 1 base at V and 8 bases at J, with 21 bases between the two ends. The CDR3 consists of 18 residues. CDR1 and CDR2 (germline): LGHNA, YNFKEQ. CDR3 sequence (DNA): TGTGCCAGCAGCCAAGCGGTCCTGCAACAGGGAGCCCATTCACCCCTCCACTTT. It yields the protein CASSQAVLQQGAHSPLHF.

This clonotype was seen more than once but under ten times. A read error is possible here, since a much larger clone lies one base away. The CDR3 DNA follows: TGTGCTAGTGATTTGGGGGAAACTGAAGCTTTCTTT. Its protein is CASDLGETEAFF. The rearrangement uses TRBV12-5 and TRBJ1-1; TRBD1 is a possible D gene (5 bases). This CDR3 is 12 amino acids long. In germline, CDR1 is LGHNT, CDR2 FRNRAP.

In the case of this clonotype: Here the CDR3 omits its conserved ending phenylalanine or tryptophan, so a read error is the likely source. The rearrangement uses TRBV11-3 and TRBJ2-1; D unresolved. The CDR3 loop spans 12 amino acids. CDR1 and CDR2 (germline): SGHNT, YENEEA. Trimming removed 3 bases from V and 7 bases from J, with 7 bases in between. CDR3 residues: CASSFGPNEQFL. CDR3 nucleotides: TGTGCCAGCAGCTTCGGCCCGAATGAGCAGTTCTTA.

This chain joins TRBV7-8 and TRBJ2-7, with D possibly matching TRBD2 (5 bases). CDR1 is SGHVS, CDR2 FQNEAQ, per germline. V lost 0 bases and J 1 base, leaving 16 bases between the germline ends. This CDR3 spans 17 amino acids. CDR3 sequence (DNA): TGTGCCAGCAGCTTAGCGCGACTTCGGGGTGGGTCCTACGAGCAGTACTTC. It codes for CASSLARLRGGSYEQYF.

The chain joins TRBV20-1 to TRBJ2-3, with 7 bases that match TRBD2. This CDR3 contains 14 residues. The germline CDR1 and CDR2 sequences are DFQATT and SNEGSKA (reference sequence). Trimming removed 4 bases from V and 2 bases from J; junction bases left unmatched: 6. CDR3 sequence (DNA): TGCAGTGCTACGACTAGCCTTCCCACAGATACGCAGTATTTT. Its translation: CSATTSLPTDTQYF.

This clonotype has just a few counts. This could be a read error, since a much larger clone is one nucleotide away. This is likely a read error, given that the CDR3 carries no conserved phenylalanine or tryptophan at its end. This rearrangement joins TRBV29-1 to TRBJ2-5, with 8 bases fitting TRBD2. Germline CDR1 reads SQVTM; CDR2 reads ANQGSEA. This CDR3 is built from 13 residues. Germline trimming cut 6 bases from V and 2 bases from J; bases unmatched to any gene: 5. In DNA, the CDR3 is TGCAGCGTGGCCGGGGGGGGTCAAGAGACCCAGTACCTC. The encoded protein is CSVAGGGQETQYL.

As regards this clonotype: One end of the junction does not line up with germline, which may come from a read error. The V call is TRBV14, the J call TRBJ2-1; 7 positions agree with TRBD2. The CDR3 is 14 amino acids. Germline V gene sequence: CDR1 SGHDN, CDR2 FVKESK. CDR3 sequence: CDSRGLADYNEQFF. The CDR3 nucleotides are TGTGACAGCCGCGGCCTAGCGGACTACAATGAGCAGTTCTTC.

Concerning this clonotype itself: An end of the junction does not agree with germline; a read error may underlie this. The chain uses TRBV29-1 and TRBJ2-3, with TRBD2 identical over 14 bases. CDR1 SQVTM and CDR2 ANQGSEA come from the germline V gene. There are 18 residues in the CDR3. The DNA for the CDR3 is TGTAGCGTTGAAGGGACTAGCGGGGGCGATAGTATCACAGATACGCAGTATTTC. Encoded protein: CSVEGTSGGDSITDTQYF.

This clonotype was counted between two and nine times. One base away lies a much larger clone, so this may be a sequencing read error. V usage is TRBV29-1 and J usage is TRBJ2-3; the D gene is possibly TRBD1 (6 bases). Looked up from germline, CDR1 is SQVTM and CDR2 is ANQGSEA. The CDR3 consists of 12 residues. Trimming shortened V by 8 bases and J by 3 bases, and 12 bases separated the two germline ends. The CDR3 DNA follows: TGCAGCATCTACAGGGTAACAGATACGCAGTATTTT. Protein sequence: CSIYRVTDTQYF.

The genes are TRBV10-3 and TRBJ1-4, with D perhaps matching TRBD1 (5 bases). This CDR3 is 13 amino acids long. CDR1 ENHRY and CDR2 SYGVKD come from the germline V gene. The V end lost 5 bases, the J end lost 10 bases, and 14 bases lay between the germline ends. The CDR3 bases are TGTGCCATCAGTCAGGGAGCGGGTGTAAAACTGTTTTTT. Translating it yields CAISQGAGVKLFF.

A word on this clonotype: An end of the junction differs from the germline gene, which may be a read error. The CDR3, as DNA: TGCGCCAGCAATGAGCAGGGCGGTGGAAAACTGTTTTTT. Protein: CASNEQGGGKLFF. This chain uses TRBV10-2 with TRBJ1-4; perhaps TRBD1 as D (5 bases). The CDR3 runs 13 residues. CDR1 and CDR2 (germline): WSHSY, SAAADI.

This clonotype was seen repeatedly, ten times or more. The rearrangement uses TRBV11-2 and TRBJ1-5; D is undetermined. The CDR3 contains 15 residues. Between the trimmed V and J ends, which lost 3 bases and 4 bases, there was a span of 13 bases. The germline CDR1 and CDR2 sequences are SGHAT and FQNNGV. CDR3 amino acids: CASSFDSGRNQPQHF. The CDR3 DNA sequence: TGTGCCAGCAGCTTCGATTCAGGCCGAAATCAGCCCCAGCATTTT.

J is TRBJ2-4 and V is TRBV2, with D hard to call. Germline lookup yields CDR1 SNHLY and CDR2 FYNNEI. With 3 bases removed from V and 16 bases from J, the gap between germline ends came to 13 bases. CDR3 length: 11 residues. CDR3 DNA: TGTGCCAGCAGTGATCTGGTAGCAGGCTACTTC. The encoded protein is CASSDLVAGYF.